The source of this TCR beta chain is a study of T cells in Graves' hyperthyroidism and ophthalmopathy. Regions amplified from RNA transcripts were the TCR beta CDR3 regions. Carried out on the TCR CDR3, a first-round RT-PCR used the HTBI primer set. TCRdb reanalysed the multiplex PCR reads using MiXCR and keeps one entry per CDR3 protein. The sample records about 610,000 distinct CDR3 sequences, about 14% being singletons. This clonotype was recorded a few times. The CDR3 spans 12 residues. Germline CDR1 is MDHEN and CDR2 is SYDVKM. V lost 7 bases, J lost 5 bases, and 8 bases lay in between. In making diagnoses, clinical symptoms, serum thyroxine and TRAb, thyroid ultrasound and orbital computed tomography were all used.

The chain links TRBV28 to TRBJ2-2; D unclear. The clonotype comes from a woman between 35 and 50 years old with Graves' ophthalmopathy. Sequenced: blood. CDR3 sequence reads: CASNPRTGELFF. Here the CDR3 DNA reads TGTGCCAGCAATCCTAGGACCGGGGAGCTGTTTTTT.